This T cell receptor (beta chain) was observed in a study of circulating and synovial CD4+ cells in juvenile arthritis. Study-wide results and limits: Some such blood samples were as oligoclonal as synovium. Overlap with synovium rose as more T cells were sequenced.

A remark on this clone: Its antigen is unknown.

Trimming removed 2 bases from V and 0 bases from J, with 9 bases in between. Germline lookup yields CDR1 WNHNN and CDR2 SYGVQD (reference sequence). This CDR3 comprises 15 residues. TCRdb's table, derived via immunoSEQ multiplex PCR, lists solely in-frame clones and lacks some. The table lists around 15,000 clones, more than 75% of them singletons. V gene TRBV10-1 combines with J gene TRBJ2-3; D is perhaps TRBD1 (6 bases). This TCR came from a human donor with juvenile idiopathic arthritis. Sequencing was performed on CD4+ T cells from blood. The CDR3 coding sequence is TGCGCCAGCAGTGAGATGGGACAAAGCACAGATACGCAGTATTTT. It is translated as CASSEMGQSTDTQYF.